The 12 T cell receptor beta chains below come from one sample, sequenced in a study of cytomegalovirus exposure and HLA in healthy donors. The PCR was carried out with 60 Vbeta primers and 13 Jbeta primers. The protocol was immunoSEQ multiplex PCR, while the TCRdb copy is restricted to in-frame clones and leaves out a portion. The repertoire holds 140,000 to 150,000 clones, approximately 78% seen once, with around 3% in the top ten. Sequenced sample: PBMCs. These receptors all come from a man aged 40-50 years in good health and CMV-seropositive.

V and J are TRBV5-1 and TRBJ2-2, with TRBD2 identical over 13 bases. CDR1 and CDR2 (germline): SGHRS, YFSETQ. Unmatched junction bases numbered 6, after V lost 1 base and J lost 0 bases. The CDR3 totals 19 residues. CDR3 loop: CASSLNWGLAGSNTGELFF. CDR3 nucleotide sequence: TGCGCCAGCAGCTTGAATTGGGGACTAGCGGGATCGAACACCGGGGAGCTGTTTTTT.

The chain joins TRBV19 to TRBJ2-7; D unresolved. This CDR3 has 15 residues. CDR1 is LNHDA, CDR2 SQIVND, per germline (reference sequence). V shed 0 bases and J shed 0 bases, with 9 bases lying between them. CDR3: CASSIDRRSSYEQYF. CDR3 DNA sequence: TGTGCCAGTAGTATAGATCGTCGGAGCTCCTACGAGCAGTACTTC.

V usage is TRBV5-1 and J usage is TRBJ1-2, with 7 bases that match TRBD1. Per germline, CDR1 SGHRS and CDR2 YFSETQ. This CDR3 comprises 12 residues. V was pared by 4 bases and J by 5 bases, with 2 bases of the junction left unmatched. CDR3 DNA sequence: TGCGCCAGCAGCCCGGACAGGTATGGCTACACCTTC. Protein product: CASSPDRYGYTF.

This sequence joins TRBV4-3 and TRBJ1-2, with D possibly TRBD1 on 5 matching bases. Trimming took off 0 bases at V and 4 bases at J, with 12 bases between the two ends. The CDR3 has 15 residues. Germline CDR1 and CDR2: LGHNA and YSLEER. The CDR3 DNA sequence: TGCGCCAGCAGCCAAGATGGGGCAGAGTTCTATGGCTACACCTTC. It is translated as CASSQDGAEFYGYTF.

With regard to this clone: Other nucleotide sequences from this sample produce the same CDR3. The DNA of the CDR3 is TGTGCCAGCAGTGCTCAGATATACGAGCAGTACTTC. Translating gives CASSAQIYEQYF. The chain combines TRBV2 with TRBJ2-7; D gene ambiguous. The germline gives CDR1 SNHLY, CDR2 FYNNEI. The V gene lost 4 bases and the J gene lost 4 bases, with 8 bases spanning the gap. The CDR3 runs to 12 residues.

The J gene is TRBJ2-5, the V gene TRBV5-8; the D gene is possibly TRBD2 (6 bases). V was trimmed by 4 bases and J by 5 bases, leaving 15 bases between them. The germline V gene has CDR1 SGHTS and CDR2 YDEGEE. The CDR3 length is 14 residues. The DNA of the CDR3 is TGTGCCAGCAGCCATGGTGCGGGGCCGGAGACCCAGTACTTC. This gives the protein CASSHGAGPETQYF.

The J gene is TRBJ2-7, the V gene TRBV27; D is possibly TRBD2 (5 bases). Trimming stripped 5 bases from V and 7 bases from J, with 12 bases between. The CDR3 extends over 12 amino acids. CDR1 and CDR2 from the germline V gene are MNHEY and SMNVEV (reference sequence). The CDR3 bases are TGTGCCAGCAGTCCCCAAACGGGGGAGCAGTACTTC. Protein product: CASSPQTGEQYF.

The CDR3 DNA is TGCGCCAGCAGCCAAGAGGTGTGGGGCATTGTTGGATACGAGCAGTACTTC. Translation gives CASSQEVWGIVGYEQYF. The gene calls are TRBV4-1 and TRBJ2-7; D is possibly TRBD1 (5 bases). With 0 bases removed from V and 4 bases from J, the gap between germline ends came to 19 bases. The CDR3 totals 17 residues. CDR1 and CDR2 from the germline V gene are MGHRA and YSYEKL.

The chain recombines TRBV5-1 with TRBJ2-7; D perhaps matches TRBD1 (5 bases). CDR3 length equals 15 residues. V lost 2 bases and J 3 bases, leaving 15 bases between the germline ends. The germline gives CDR1 SGHRS, CDR2 YFSETQ. The DNA of the CDR3 is TGCGCCAGCAGCTTTAATCAGGGTTTAAACTACGAGCAGTACTTC. Residues: CASSFNQGLNYEQYF.

The chain recombines TRBV5-6 with TRBJ1-1; 7 bases are shared with TRBD1. This CDR3 has 14 amino acids. Germline CDR1 reads SGHDT; CDR2 reads YYEEEE. The ends lost 0 bases at V and 4 bases at J; junction bases unmatched: 3. The chain's CDR3 is CASSLAAGGTEAFF. The CDR3 DNA sequence: TGTGCCAGCAGCTTGGCCGCAGGGGGCACTGAAGCTTTCTTT.

This chain uses TRBV2 with TRBJ1-1; 9 bases are shared with TRBD1. In germline, CDR1 is SNHLY, CDR2 FYNNEI. The J segment lost 5 bases and the V segment lost 6 bases, leaving 16 bases of the junction unmatched. This CDR3 has 17 residues. The DNA for the CDR3 is TGTGCCAGCAGCATCGGACAGGGGAGGAACGGAGGGACTGAAGCTTTCTTT. The encoded protein is CASSIGQGRNGGTEAFF. The full variable domain, with the rest looked up from reference TRBV2 and TRBJ1-1, is EPEVTQTPSHQVTQMGQEVILRCVPISNHLYFYWYRQILGQKVEFLVSFYNNEISEKSEIFDDQFSVERPDGSNFTLKIRSTKLEDSAMYFCASSIGQGRNGGTEAFFGQGTRLTVV.

The gene calls are TRBV28 and TRBJ1-6, with 9 bases fitting TRBD1. The CDR3 spans 17 residues. The V gene's germline CDR1 is MDHEN and CDR2 SYDVKM. The V and J ends lost 6 bases and 0 bases, in that order; junction bases with no gene match: 6. The CDR3 DNA reads TGTGCCAGCAGGGACAGGGGTCGGGGCTCCTATAATTCACCCCTCCACTTT. As protein: CASRDRGRGSYNSPLHF.